The rows below give T cell receptor beta chains drawn from one sample of a study of T cell responses to AZD1222 COVID-19 vaccine. TCRdb keeps only in-frame clones here, not all; method: immunoSEQ multiplex PCR. The sample includes tens of thousands of clones, about 80% of them seen just once. The sample consisted of peripheral blood, taken 28 days after the second AZD1222 dose. These receptors were obtained from an adult who received the AZD1222 COVID-19 vaccine. The CDR3 runs from the conserved cysteine through the conserved F or W. A D gene is named only where the DNA matches it firmly. For some rows the clone size is stated as once, few or many, or as a class when expanded; others skip it.

V	D	J	size	CDR3	DNA
TRBV27	-	TRBJ2-3	-	CASSFGGLDTQYF	TGTGCCAGCAGTTTCGGCGGCCTGGATACGCAGTATTTT
TRBV5-5	-	TRBJ1-1	-	CASTLGPNTEAFF	TGTGCCAGCACCCTCGGGCCGAACACTGAAGCTTTCTTT
TRBV5-4	-	TRBJ1-3	-	CASSLGGNTIYF	TGTGCCAGCAGCTTGGGTGGAAACACCATATATTTT
TRBV15	-	TRBJ1-5	-	CATSRGPLDNQPQHF	TGTGCCACCAGCAGAGGTCCGCTCGACAATCAGCCCCAGCATTTT
TRBV6-1	-	TRBJ1-2	-	CASSEARAEYSGYTF	TGTGCCAGCAGTGAAGCCAGGGCGGAGTACAGTGGCTACACCTTC
TRBV19	TRBD1	TRBJ2-4	few	CASSKTGNKNIQYF	TGTGCCAGTAGTAAGACAGGGAACAAAAACATTCAGTACTTC
TRBV13	TRBD1	TRBJ2-3	-	CASSLGLGTGIQTDTQYF	TGTGCCAGCAGCTTAGGCTTGGGGACAGGGATTCAGACAGATACGCAGTATTTT
TRBV18	-	TRBJ1-1	few	CASSPATEAFF	TGTGCCAGCTCACCGGCCACTGAAGCTTTCTTT
TRBV5-1	-	TRBJ2-2	-	CASRSQVNTGELFF	TGCGCCAGCAGGTCACAGGTGAACACCGGGGAGCTGTTTTTT
TRBV28	TRBD1	TRBJ1-2	-	CASTSQGVSVYGYTF	TGTGCCAGCACTTCGCAGGGGGTGTCGGTCTATGGCTACACCTTC
TRBV5-6	-	TRBJ1-4	-	CASSFLKGDGGEKLFF	TGTGCCAGCAGCTTCCTAAAGGGTGACGGTGGTGAAAAACTGTTTTTT
TRBV4-1	-	TRBJ2-5	once	CASSQAPGTLQETQYF	TGCGCCAGCAGCCAAGCCCCGGGAACACTGCAAGAGACCCAGTACTTC
TRBV5-5	TRBD1	TRBJ2-5	-	CASSSYDRGETQYF	TGTGCCAGCAGCTCGTACGACAGGGGAGAGACCCAGTACTTC
TRBV7-9	TRBD2	TRBJ2-7	-	CAAGDSGYEQYF	TGTGCCGCGGGGGACTCAGGGTACGAGCAGTACTTC
TRBV3-1/TRBV3-2	-	TRBJ2-7	once	CASSQVTGFPYEQYF	TGTGCCAGCAGCCAAGTTACAGGGTTCCCCTACGAGCAGTACTTC
TRBV6-1	TRBD1	TRBJ2-3	once	CASSDASGGRDTQYF	TGTGCCAGCAGTGATGCCTCAGGGGGCAGGGATACGCAGTATTTT
TRBV28	TRBD1	TRBJ2-7	-	CASSSPDRGEQYF	TGTGCCAGCAGTTCCCCGGACAGGGGAGAGCAGTACTTC
TRBV25-1	-	TRBJ1-5	-	CASSGQTQWPQHF	TGTGCCAGCAGTGGCCAGACCCAATGGCCCCAGCATTTT
TRBV2	-	TRBJ2-1	-	CASSAWTYEQFF	TGTGCCAGCAGTGCCTGGACATATGAGCAGTTCTTC
TRBV19	-	TRBJ1-1	-	CASSISGGPNTEAFF	TGTGCCAGTAGTATAAGTGGGGGCCCGAACACTGAAGCTTTCTTT
TRBV19	TRBD1	TRBJ1-5	-	CASTETGVSNQPQHF	TGTGCCAGTACCGAGACAGGGGTTAGCAATCAGCCCCAGCATTTT
TRBV7-2	TRBD1	TRBJ1-5	few	CASSLTGGGQPQHF	TGTGCCAGCAGCCTGACAGGGGGCGGACAGCCCCAGCATTTT
TRBV27	TRBD1	TRBJ1-2	-	CASSLTLEQGAVGYTF	TGTGCCAGCAGTCTAACGCTGGAACAGGGGGCGGTTGGCTACACCTTC
TRBV5-8	TRBD1	TRBJ1-1	-	CASSPWTGGFLVNTEAFF	TGTGCCAGCAGCCCCTGGACAGGGGGCTTTTTGGTGAACACTGAAGCTTTCTTT
TRBV6-1	-	TRBJ1-6	many	CASSEEWTLNSPLHF	TGTGCCAGCAGTGAAGAGTGGACTTTGAATTCACCCCTCCACTTT
TRBV4-2	-	TRBJ1-2	-	CASSQDNSNYGYTF	TGTGCCAGCAGCCAAGATAACAGTAACTATGGCTACACCTTC
TRBV9	TRBD2	TRBJ2-1	-	CASSTQLAGGNNEQFF	TGTGCCAGCAGCACCCAACTAGCGGGGGGCAACAATGAGCAGTTCTTC
TRBV5-1	TRBD1	TRBJ2-3	-	CASSPGQGVRTDTQYF	TGCGCCAGCAGCCCGGGACAGGGAGTGAGGACAGATACGCAGTATTTT
TRBV18	TRBD1	TRBJ1-2	-	CASSPSGTGDGYTF	TGTGCCAGCTCACCTTCCGGGACAGGGGATGGCTACACCTTC
TRBV6-6	TRBD1	TRBJ1-6	-	CASSYQGADNSPLHF	TGTGCCAGCAGTTATCAGGGGGCTGACAATTCACCCCTCCACTTT
TRBV11-3	-	TRBJ2-1	-	CASSLLRASEQFF	TGTGCCAGCAGCTTGCTACGGGCCAGTGAGCAGTTCTTC
TRBV2	-	TRBJ1-5	once	CASSLNRDQPQHF	TGTGCCAGCAGCCTCAACAGGGATCAGCCCCAGCATTTT
TRBV7-2	-	TRBJ2-3	-	CASSSGTFDTQYF	TGTGCCAGCAGCTCCGGGACTTTTGATACGCAGTATTTT
TRBV4-3	-	TRBJ1-2	-	CASSQQRQATGGYTF	TGCGCCAGCAGCCAACAGCGTCAGGCGACAGGTGGCTACACCTTC
TRBV14	-	TRBJ1-2	few	CASSPRDFPNVGYGYTF	TGTGCCAGCAGCCCTCGGGACTTCCCTAACGTCGGCTATGGCTACACCTTC
TRBV27	-	TRBJ1-5	once	CASSYAWGNQPQHF	TGTGCCAGCAGTTACGCCTGGGGCAATCAGCCCCAGCATTTT
TRBV5-1	TRBD1	TRBJ2-7	-	CASSFADRGREQYF	TGCGCCAGCAGCTTTGCGGACAGGGGAAGGGAGCAGTACTTC
TRBV9	TRBD2	TRBJ2-3	-	CASSVDSGGFDTQYF	TGTGCCAGCAGCGTAGATAGCGGGGGTTTTGATACGCAGTATTTT
TRBV2	-	TRBJ1-5	-	CASRKGGTKFQPQHF	TGTGCCAGCAGGAAGGGGGGAACTAAATTCCAGCCCCAGCATTTT
TRBV16	-	TRBJ2-2	-	CASSQQGGQNTGELFF	TGTGCCAGCAGCCAACAAGGGGGACAGAACACCGGGGAGCTGTTTTTT
TRBV4-3	-	TRBJ1-4	-	CASSQDWTVNEKLFF	TGCGCCAGCAGCCAAGATTGGACAGTTAATGAAAAACTGTTTTTT
TRBV11-2	TRBD1	TRBJ1-2	once	CASSRHSGTGDGYTF	TGTGCCAGCAGCCGGCACTCCGGGACAGGGGATGGCTACACCTTC
TRBV6-5	-	TRBJ1-1	-	CASSQIPPSGTEAFF	TGTGCCAGCAGTCAAATTCCCCCTTCGGGCACTGAAGCTTTCTTT
TRBV7-6	TRBD2	TRBJ2-7	-	CASRPSSGAYEQYF	TGTGCCAGCAGACCCTCTAGCGGGGCCTACGAGCAGTACTTC
TRBV5-6	-	TRBJ1-1	-	CASSKWGREAFF	TGTGCCAGCAGCAAATGGGGGAGGGAAGCTTTCTTT